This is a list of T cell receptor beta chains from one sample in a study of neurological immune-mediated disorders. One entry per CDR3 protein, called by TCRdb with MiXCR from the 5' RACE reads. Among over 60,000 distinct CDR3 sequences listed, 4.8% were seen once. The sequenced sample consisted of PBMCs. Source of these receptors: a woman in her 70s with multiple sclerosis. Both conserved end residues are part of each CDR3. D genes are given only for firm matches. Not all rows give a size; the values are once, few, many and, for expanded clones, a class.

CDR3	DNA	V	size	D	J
CASSFRRGLDPDTQYF	TGTGCCAGCAGCTTCCGACGGGGACTAGACCCAGATACGCAGTATTTT	TRBV7-2	many	TRBD2	TRBJ2-3
CASSLAPGLSTGELFF	TGTGCCAGCAGTTTAGCGCCAGGGCTGAGCACCGGGGAGCTGTTTTTT	TRBV12-3/TRBV12-4	.	.	TRBJ2-2
CSAPGRTGELFF	TGCAGTGCGCCGGGGCGCACCGGGGAGCTGTTTTTT	TRBV20-1	many	.	TRBJ2-2
CASSYSAVSYEQYF	TGTGCCAGCAGTTACTCGGCCGTATCCTACGAGCAGTACTTC	TRBV6-2/TRBV6-3	many	.	TRBJ2-7
CASSPPGAEGNEQFF	TGTGCCAGCAGCCCCCCCGGAGCCGAGGGTAATGAGCAGTTCTTC	TRBV7-2	many	.	TRBJ2-1
CASSRTGTYEQYF	TGTGCCAGCAGCCGGACTGGGACTTACGAGCAGTACTTC	TRBV7-9	many	.	TRBJ2-7
CASSEYGEDTTLYF	TGTGCCAGCAGTGAATATGGGGAGGACACAACCTTGTATTTT	TRBV25-1	.	.	TRBJ2-3
CASSRPPNTEAFF	TGTGCCAGCAGTCGCCCCCCGAACACTGAAGCTTTCTTT	TRBV27	many	.	TRBJ1-1
CSASPSRWETQYF	TGCAGTGCTAGTCCATCTAGGTGGGAGACCCAGTACTTC	TRBV20-1	.	.	TRBJ2-5
CASTLFDRMNTEAFF	TGTGCCAGCACCCTGTTCGACCGGATGAACACTGAAGCTTTCTTT	TRBV5-5	many	.	TRBJ1-1
CASSPPGIEQYF	TGTGCCAGCAGCCCCCCCGGAATCGAGCAGTACTTC	TRBV7-2	many	.	TRBJ2-7
CSARIGTYGYTF	TGCAGTGCTAGAATAGGGACATATGGCTACACCTTC	TRBV20-1	few	.	TRBJ1-2
CASSPTDNSYEQYF	TGTGCCAGCTCACCCACGGACAACTCCTACGAGCAGTACTTC	TRBV18	few	.	TRBJ2-7
CASSHRESNQPQHF	TGTGCCAGCAGCCACAGAGAGAGCAATCAGCCCCAGCATTTT	TRBV4-2	many	.	TRBJ1-5
CASSQRRAYEQYF	TGTGCCAGCAGCCAACGTAGGGCCTACGAGCAGTACTTC	TRBV3-1	many	.	TRBJ2-7
CASSWMDRAFLYEQYF	TGTGCCAGCAGCTGGATGGACAGGGCTTTCCTCTACGAGCAGTACTTC	TRBV7-8	many	TRBD1	TRBJ2-7
CASSVEAHTGELFF	TGTGCCAGCAGCGTAGAAGCTCACACCGGGGAGCTGTTTTTT	TRBV9	.	.	TRBJ2-2
CASSFPTGKETQYF	TGTGCCAGCAGCTTCCCGACAGGAAAAGAGACCCAGTACTTC	TRBV7-9	many	.	TRBJ2-5
CASSPESGNQPQHF	TGTGCCAGCTCACCGGAGTCGGGCAATCAGCCCCAGCATTTT	TRBV18	.	.	TRBJ1-5
CSASFYGTSVLTSTDTQYF	TGCAGCGCTTCCTTCTACGGGACTAGCGTTCTGACTAGCACAGATACGCAGTATTTT	TRBV20-1	few	TRBD2	TRBJ2-3
CASIAGTSGYNEQFF	TGCGCCAGCATCGCCGGGACTAGCGGTTACAATGAGCAGTTCTTC	TRBV5-1	many	TRBD2	TRBJ2-1
CASSLFRKGKEAFF	TGTGCCAGCAGTTTATTCAGGAAGGGCAAAGAAGCTTTCTTT	TRBV27	few	.	TRBJ1-1
CSARGTVMNTEAFF	TGCAGTGCTAGAGGGACAGTCATGAACACTGAAGCTTTCTTT	TRBV20-1	many	.	TRBJ1-1
CSARDQPLNTEAFF	TGCAGTGCTAGAGATCAGCCTCTGAACACTGAAGCTTTCTTT	TRBV20-1	many	.	TRBJ1-1
CSARDFYNSPLHF	TGCAGTGCTAGAGATTTTTATAATTCACCCCTCCACTTT	TRBV20-1	many	.	TRBJ1-6
CASSTPTGEETQYF	TGTGCCAGCAGCACCCCGACAGGGGAAGAGACCCAGTACTTC	TRBV9	many	TRBD1	TRBJ2-5
CASSADPPSYEQYF	TGTGCCAGCAGCGCAGACCCGCCCTCCTACGAGCAGTACTTC	TRBV7-2	many	.	TRBJ2-7
CASSLAAIWGEQYF	TGTGCCAGCAGCTTAGCCGCTATATGGGGCGAGCAGTACTTC	TRBV7-2	.	.	TRBJ2-7
CASSWTNTGELFF	TGCGCCAGCAGCTGGACGAACACCGGGGAGCTGTTTTTT	TRBV5-1	many	.	TRBJ2-2
CSVGEGENTQYF	TGCAGCGTTGGAGAGGGAGAAAATACGCAGTATTTT	TRBV29-1	.	.	TRBJ2-3
CASSRQEQKGVGGYTF	TGTGCCAGCAGCCGTCAGGAGCAAAAGGGGGTAGGAGGCTACACCTTC	TRBV7-9	once	.	TRBJ1-2
CASSPRDSPSYEQYF	TGTGCCAGCTCACCAAGGGACTCCCCCTCCTACGAGCAGTACTTC	TRBV18	few	.	TRBJ2-7
CASSRVTGWNEQYF	TGTGCCAGCAGCCGTGTGACAGGGTGGAACGAGCAGTACTTC	TRBV3-1	many	TRBD1	TRBJ2-7
CSASKSSWGEQYF	TGCAGTGCTAGTAAAAGCAGCTGGGGGGAGCAGTACTTC	TRBV20-1	.	.	TRBJ2-7
CATSDTYRAGDYGYTF	TGTGCCACCAGTGATACGTACAGGGCCGGAGACTATGGCTACACCTTC	TRBV24-1	many	.	TRBJ1-2
CASSFGQGGSPLHF	TGTGCCAGCAGTTTCGGACAGGGAGGTTCACCCCTCCACTTT	TRBV12-3/TRBV12-4	many	TRBD1	TRBJ1-6
CASSQGLRGRPGELFF	TGCGCCAGCAGCCAAGGTCTCAGGGGGCGCCCCGGGGAGCTGTTTTTT	TRBV4-3	few	TRBD1	TRBJ2-2